Listed below are T cell receptor beta chains from one sample, sequenced in a study of CD8+CD57+ T cells in acquired aplastic anemia. TCRdb ran MiXCR on the reads and lists one entry per CDR3 protein. In the table there are 190,000 or so distinct CDR3 sequences, 48% of which are singletons. The sample taken for sequencing was sorted CD4+, CD8+, or CD8+CD57+ T cells (not recorded which) from PBMCs. Receptors originate from a human donor with aplastic anemia. The CDR3 runs from the conserved cysteine through the conserved F or W.

v_gene	j_gene	CDR3aa
TRBV6-4	TRBJ1-2	CASSDSEVGGPIYGYTF
TRBV19	TRBJ1-5	CASSLDRGGQPQHF
TRBV25-1	TRBJ1-2	CASSGGQGANYGYTF
TRBV15	TRBJ1-2	CATKDRLNYGYTF
TRBV29-1	TRBJ1-1	CSAGPENGEAFF
TRBV5-4	TRBJ2-5	CASSAGQGALGETQYF
TRBV6-1	TRBJ2-5	CASSTKGSPDETQYF
TRBV29-1	TRBJ2-7	CSVRRSMDYEQYF
TRBV7-2	TRBJ1-2	CASSFGMGRDGYTF
TRBV7-3	TRBJ2-5	CASSFSSGGVGETQYF
TRBV5-1	TRBJ2-5	CASSLGSGAVETQYF
TRBV20-1	TRBJ2-3	CSARDPRGSTDTQYF
TRBV7-3	TRBJ2-7	CASSLDRASEQYF
TRBV11-1	TRBJ2-3	CASAPGQSITDTQYF
TRBV19	TRBJ1-6	CASSIDPGESLHF
TRBV19	TRBJ1-2	CASSIGRDYGYTF
TRBV5-1	TRBJ1-4	CASSLGGALSSNKKLFF
TRBV5-4	TRBJ2-7	CASSLDRYEQYF
TRBV5-4	TRBJ2-2	CASSSGRTFTGELFF
TRBV13	TRBJ1-4	CASSKRTGLNEKLFF
TRBV28	TRBJ2-3	CASSLTGGLTDTQYF
TRBV19	TRBJ1-5	CASSSVSNQPQHF
TRBV12-3/TRBV12-4	TRBJ1-1	CASSLFGSEAFF
TRBV3-1	TRBJ2-6	CASSQGGRVPSGANVLTF
TRBV27	TRBJ2-7	CASNQRGSYEQYF
TRBV7-2	TRBJ1-4	CASSQVAFSEKLFF
TRBV3-1	TRBJ1-3	CASSQANSGNTIYF
TRBV5-6	TRBJ1-2	CASSLGQGLARGYTF
TRBV24-1	TRBJ2-3	CATMRQGADTQYF
TRBV2	TRBJ2-7	CASRGRIEQCF
TRBV7-2	TRBJ2-7	CASSFGGGAYEQYF
TRBV12-3/TRBV12-4	TRBJ1-1	CASSWDRGENTEAFF
TRBV15	TRBJ2-7	CATQPGQGLEQYF